Below, 10 T cell receptor beta chains from the same sample are listed, as sequenced in a study of blood T cell repertoires in COVID-19. Method: immunoSEQ multiplex PCR; TCRdb's copy keeps in-frame clones and lacks some. The table records some 150,000 clones, about 89% of them present only once. The sample comprised peripheral blood. These receptors were obtained from a man between 60 and 75 years old with active or convalescent COVID-19.

This rearrangement joins TRBV28 to TRBJ2-2; 11 bases agree with TRBD2. This CDR3 has 16 amino acids. Trimming took 6 bases from V and 3 from J; bases not matched to a gene: 6. Germline assignment: CDR1 MDHEN and CDR2 SYDVKM. CDR3 residues: CASRIAGGPHTGELFF. As DNA, the CDR3 is TGTGCCAGCAGAATAGCGGGGGGGCCCCACACCGGGGAGCTGTTTTTT.

This chain links TRBV6-2 or TRBV6-3 with TRBJ2-1; the match to TRBD2 covers 12 bases. Germline V gene sequence: CDR1 MNHEY, CDR2 SVGEGT. CDR3 length: 15 amino acids. Trimming at V came to 6 bases and at J to 6 bases, leaving 6 bases not matched to a gene. CDR3 DNA sequence: TGTGCCAGCAGCCTCACTAGCGGGGGGACCAATGAGCAGTTCTTC. Translation: CASSLTSGGTNEQFF.

The chain combines TRBV5-1 with TRBJ2-7; 8 positions agree with TRBD1. Unmatched junction bases numbered 4, after V lost 2 bases and J lost 6 bases. Germline V CDR1 and CDR2: SGHRS, YFSETQ. This CDR3 is built from 13 residues. CDR3 in amino acids: CASSLDRGAEQYF. DNA of the CDR3: TGCGCCAGCAGCTTAGACAGGGGCGCCGAGCAGTACTTC.

The rearrangement uses TRBV5-1 and TRBJ2-3, with 8 bases lining up with TRBD2. The length of the CDR3 is 15 residues. Germline V gene lookup returns CDR1 SGHRS and CDR2 YFSETQ. V trimming: 4 bases; J trimming: 3 bases; junction bases outside the gene matches: 7. CDR3 protein: CASSRTSGPTDTQYF. The CDR3 DNA is TGCGCCAGCAGCAGAACTAGCGGTCCTACAGATACGCAGTATTTT.

The chain couples TRBV2 to TRBJ1-1, with 9 positions matching TRBD1. V was clipped by 7 bases and J by 4 bases; unmatched bases: 7. CDR1 is SNHLY and CDR2 is FYNNEI in the germline V gene. This CDR3 comprises 14 residues. CDR3 nucleotides: TGTGCCAGCAATTCACAGGGGGCGGGCACTGAAGCTTTCTTT. This translates into CASNSQGAGTEAFF.

This chain joins TRBV6-5 and TRBJ1-5; D is unclear. This CDR3 region has 13 residues. V dropped 10 bases and J dropped 3 bases, with 13 bases sitting between them. Germline CDR1 and CDR2: MNHEY and SVGAGI. CDR3 protein: CATLLDTNQPQHF. DNA for the CDR3: TGTGCCACCCTACTAGACACCAATCAGCCCCAGCATTTT.

This chain connects TRBV10-3 to TRBJ1-6; a weak D match, TRBD1 (6 bases). The CDR3 spans 14 residues. Germline-derived CDR1 and CDR2 are ENHRY and SYGVKD. Trimming took 10 bases from V and 7 from J, leaving 17 bases between them. This CDR3 is CATSGQIGNSPLHF. The CDR3 DNA reads TGTGCCACGAGCGGACAGATAGGAAATTCACCCCTCCACTTT.

The V and J genes are TRBV5-8 and TRBJ1-6; possibly TRBD1 for D (5 bases). Germline loops: CDR1 SGHTS, CDR2 YDEGEE. CDR3 length: 13 amino acids. Deletions cut 6 bases from V and 8 bases from J, with 12 bases between. The CDR3 DNA follows: TGTGCCAGCAATATGGGACTCGATTCACCCCTCCACTTT. Amino acid sequence: CASNMGLDSPLHF.

The rearrangement uses TRBV15 and TRBJ2-7, with D maybe TRBD2 (5 bases). CDR1 and CDR2 from the germline V gene are LNHNV and YYDKDF (reference sequence). V was trimmed by 3 bases and J by 6 bases, leaving 15 bases between them. The CDR3 contains 14 residues. As DNA, the CDR3 is TGTGCCACCAGCAGCCATACTAGGTTAGCCGAGCAGTACTTC. It is translated as CATSSHTRLAEQYF.

A single count supports this clone. The V and J genes are TRBV7-9 and TRBJ1-4; D is perhaps TRBD1 (6 bases). Trimming cost V 5 bases and J 6 bases, with 10 bases left between them. Germline assignment: CDR1 SEHNR and CDR2 FQNEAQ (reference sequence). This CDR3 is built from 13 residues. This chain's CDR3 is CASSLEGDEKLFF. DNA of the CDR3: TGTGCCAGCAGCCTCGAGGGGGATGAAAAACTGTTTTTT.